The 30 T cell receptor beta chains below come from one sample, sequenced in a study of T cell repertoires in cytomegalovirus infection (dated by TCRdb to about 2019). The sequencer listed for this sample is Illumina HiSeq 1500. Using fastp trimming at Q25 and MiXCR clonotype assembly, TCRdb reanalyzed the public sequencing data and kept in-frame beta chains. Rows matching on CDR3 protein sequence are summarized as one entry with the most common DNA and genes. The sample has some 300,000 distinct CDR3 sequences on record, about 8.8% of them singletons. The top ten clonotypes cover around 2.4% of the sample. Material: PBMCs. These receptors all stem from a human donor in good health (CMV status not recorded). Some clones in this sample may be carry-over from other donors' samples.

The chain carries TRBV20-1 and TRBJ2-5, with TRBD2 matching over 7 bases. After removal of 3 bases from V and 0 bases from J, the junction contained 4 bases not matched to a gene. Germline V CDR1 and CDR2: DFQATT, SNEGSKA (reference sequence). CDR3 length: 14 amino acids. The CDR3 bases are TGCAGTGCTAGGCCAGCGGGGTACCAAGAGACCCAGTACTTC. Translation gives CSARPAGYQETQYF.

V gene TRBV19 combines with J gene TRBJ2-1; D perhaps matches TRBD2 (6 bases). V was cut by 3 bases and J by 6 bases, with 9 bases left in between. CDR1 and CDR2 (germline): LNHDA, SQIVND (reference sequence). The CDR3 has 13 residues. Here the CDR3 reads CASSIPGLNEQFF. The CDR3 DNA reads TGTGCCAGTAGTATTCCGGGACTCAATGAGCAGTTCTTC.

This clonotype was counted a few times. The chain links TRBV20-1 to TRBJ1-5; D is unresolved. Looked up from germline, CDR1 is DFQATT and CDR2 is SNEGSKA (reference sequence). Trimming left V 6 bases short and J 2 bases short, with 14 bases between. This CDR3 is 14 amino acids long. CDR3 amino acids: CSAELGSGNQPQHF. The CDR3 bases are TGCAGTGCCGAATTGGGGTCGGGCAATCAGCCCCAGCATTTT.

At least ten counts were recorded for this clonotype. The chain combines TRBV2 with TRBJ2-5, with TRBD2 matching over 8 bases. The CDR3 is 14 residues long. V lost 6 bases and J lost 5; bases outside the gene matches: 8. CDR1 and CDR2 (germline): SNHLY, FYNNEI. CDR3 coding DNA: TGTGCCAGCAGGACTAGCGACCTGGGGGAGACCCAGTACTTC. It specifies CASRTSDLGETQYF.

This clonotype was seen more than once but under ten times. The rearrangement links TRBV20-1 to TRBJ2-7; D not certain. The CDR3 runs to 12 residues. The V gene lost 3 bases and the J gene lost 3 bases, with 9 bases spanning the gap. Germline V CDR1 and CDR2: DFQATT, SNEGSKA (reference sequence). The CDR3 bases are TGCAGTGCTAGGGCGGCAGTCTACGAGCAGTACTTC. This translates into CSARAAVYEQYF.

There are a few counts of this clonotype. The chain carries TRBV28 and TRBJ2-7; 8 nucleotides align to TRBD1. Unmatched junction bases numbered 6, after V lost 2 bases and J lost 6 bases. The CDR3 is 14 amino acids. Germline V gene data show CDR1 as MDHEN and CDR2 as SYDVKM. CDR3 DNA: TGTGCCAGCAGTTTAGTGACAGGGGTCACCGAGCAGTACGTC. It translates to CASSLVTGVTEQYV.

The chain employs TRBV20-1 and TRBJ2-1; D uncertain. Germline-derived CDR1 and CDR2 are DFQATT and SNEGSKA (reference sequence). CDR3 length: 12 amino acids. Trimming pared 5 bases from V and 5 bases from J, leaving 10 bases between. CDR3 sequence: CSASYHDNEQFF. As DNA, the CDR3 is TGCAGTGCTTCCTACCACGACAATGAGCAGTTCTTC.

For the CDR3, the DNA is TGTGCCAGCAGCCCTAAAGGGACAGGGGCCACCGGGGAGCTGTTTTTT. Protein sequence: CASSPKGTGATGELFF. The chain couples TRBV3-1 to TRBJ2-2, with TRBD1 matching over 10 bases. V gave up 4 bases and J gave up 4 bases; unmatched junction bases: 6. This CDR3 has 16 amino acids. Germline V gene sequence: CDR1 LGHDT, CDR2 YNNKEL (reference sequence).

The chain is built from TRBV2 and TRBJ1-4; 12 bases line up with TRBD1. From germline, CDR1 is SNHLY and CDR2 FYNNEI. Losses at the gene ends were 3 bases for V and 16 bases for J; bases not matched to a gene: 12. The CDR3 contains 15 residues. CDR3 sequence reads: CASSDRGTGGEERFF. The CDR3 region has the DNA TGTGCCAGCAGTGATAGGGGGACAGGGGGCGAAGAGAGGTTTTTT.

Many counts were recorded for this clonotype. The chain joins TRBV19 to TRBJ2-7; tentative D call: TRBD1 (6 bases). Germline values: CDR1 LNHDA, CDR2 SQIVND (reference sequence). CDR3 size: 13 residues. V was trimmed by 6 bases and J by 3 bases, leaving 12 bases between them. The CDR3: CASSWGHLYEQYF. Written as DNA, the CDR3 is TGTGCCAGTAGCTGGGGACACCTCTACGAGCAGTACTTC.

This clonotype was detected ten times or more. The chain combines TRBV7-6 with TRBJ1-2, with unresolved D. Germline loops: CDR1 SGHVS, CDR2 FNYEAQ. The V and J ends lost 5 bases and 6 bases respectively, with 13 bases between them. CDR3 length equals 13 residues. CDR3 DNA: TGTGCCAGCAGCCATGGCCAAGGAGATGGCTACACCTTC. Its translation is CASSHGQGDGYTF.

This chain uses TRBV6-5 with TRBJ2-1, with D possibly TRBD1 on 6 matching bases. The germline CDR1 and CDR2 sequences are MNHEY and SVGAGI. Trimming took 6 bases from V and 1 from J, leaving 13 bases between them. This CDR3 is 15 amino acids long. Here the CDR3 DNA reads TGTGCCAGCAGCAGGGGACGGCCATCCTACAATGAGCAGTTCTTC. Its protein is CASSRGRPSYNEQFF.

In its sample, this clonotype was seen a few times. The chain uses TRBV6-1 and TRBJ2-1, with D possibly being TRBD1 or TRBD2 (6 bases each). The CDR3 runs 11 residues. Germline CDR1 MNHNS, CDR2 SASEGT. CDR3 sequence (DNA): TGTGCAGGGGGGTCGGGCAATGAGCAGTTCTTC. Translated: CAGGSGNEQFF.

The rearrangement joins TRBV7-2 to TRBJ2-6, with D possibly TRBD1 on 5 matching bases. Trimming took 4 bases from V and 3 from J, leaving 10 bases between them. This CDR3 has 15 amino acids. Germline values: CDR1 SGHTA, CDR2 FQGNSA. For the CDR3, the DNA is TGTGCCAGCAGCTGCGTTAGGGGTGGGGCCAACGTCCTGACTTTC. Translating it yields CASSCVRGGANVLTF. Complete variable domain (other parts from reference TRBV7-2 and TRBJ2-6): GAGVSQSPSNKVTEKGKDVELRCDPISGHTALYWYRQSLGQGLEFLIYFQGNSAPDKSGLPSDRFSAERTGGSVSTLTIQRTQQEDSAVYLCASSCVRGGANVLTFGAGSRLTVL.

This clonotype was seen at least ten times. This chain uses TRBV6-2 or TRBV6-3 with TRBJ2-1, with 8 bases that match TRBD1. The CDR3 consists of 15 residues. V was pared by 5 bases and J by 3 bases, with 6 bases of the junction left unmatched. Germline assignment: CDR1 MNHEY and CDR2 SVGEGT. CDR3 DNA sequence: TGTGCCAGCAGTCGACAGGGGTCCTACTACAATGAGCAGTTCTTC. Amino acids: CASSRQGSYYNEQFF.

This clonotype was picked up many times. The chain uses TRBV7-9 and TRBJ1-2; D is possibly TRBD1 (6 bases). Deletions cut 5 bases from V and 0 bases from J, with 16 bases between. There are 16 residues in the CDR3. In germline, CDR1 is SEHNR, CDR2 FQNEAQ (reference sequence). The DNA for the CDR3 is TGTGCCAGCAGCCTGGACAGCCTCCCCGCTAACTATGGCTACACCTTC. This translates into CASSLDSLPANYGYTF.

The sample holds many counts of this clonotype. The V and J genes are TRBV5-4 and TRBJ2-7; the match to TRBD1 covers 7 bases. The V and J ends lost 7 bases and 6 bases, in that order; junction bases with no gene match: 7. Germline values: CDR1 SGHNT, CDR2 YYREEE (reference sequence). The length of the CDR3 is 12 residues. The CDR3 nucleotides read TGTGCCAGCGGCTACCACAGGGGCGAGCAGTACGTC. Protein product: CASGYHRGEQYV.

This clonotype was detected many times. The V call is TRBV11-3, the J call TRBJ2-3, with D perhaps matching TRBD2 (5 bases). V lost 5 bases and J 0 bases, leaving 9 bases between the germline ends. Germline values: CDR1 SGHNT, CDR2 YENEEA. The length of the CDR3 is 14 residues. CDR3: CASSPSRSTDTQYF. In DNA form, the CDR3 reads TGTGCCAGCAGCCCTAGCAGGAGCACAGATACGCAGTATTTT. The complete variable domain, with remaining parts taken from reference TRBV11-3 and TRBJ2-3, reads EAGVVQSPRYKIIEKKQPVAFWCNPISGHNTLYWYLQNLGQGPELLIRYENEEAVDDSQLPKDRFSAERLKGVDSTLKIQPAELGDSAVYLCASSPSRSTDTQYFGPGTRLTVL.

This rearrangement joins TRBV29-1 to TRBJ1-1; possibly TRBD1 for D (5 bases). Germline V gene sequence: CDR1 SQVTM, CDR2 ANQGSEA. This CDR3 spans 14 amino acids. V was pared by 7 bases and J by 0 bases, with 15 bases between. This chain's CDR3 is CSGQRGTVNTEAFF. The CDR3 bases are TGCAGCGGCCAACGGGGCACAGTGAACACTGAAGCTTTCTTT.

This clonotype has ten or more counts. As DNA, the CDR3 is TGTGCCAGCAGTGGAGTTACTAGCGGGGCTAACTCCTACAATGAGCAGTTCTTC. Translating gives CASSGVTSGANSYNEQFF. This sequence joins TRBV25-1 and TRBJ2-1; 10 bases align to TRBD2. The CDR3 contains 18 residues. The junction had 9 bases not matched to a gene; V was cut back by 4 bases and J by 0 bases. CDR1 and CDR2 from the germline V gene are MGHDK and SYGVNS.

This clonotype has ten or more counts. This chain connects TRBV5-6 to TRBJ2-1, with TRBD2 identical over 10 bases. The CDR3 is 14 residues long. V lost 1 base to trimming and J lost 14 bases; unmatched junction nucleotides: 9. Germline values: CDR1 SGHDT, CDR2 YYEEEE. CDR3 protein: CASSLRLAGSPKFF. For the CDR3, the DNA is TGTGCCAGCAGCTTGAGACTAGCGGGCTCCCCCAAGTTCTTC.

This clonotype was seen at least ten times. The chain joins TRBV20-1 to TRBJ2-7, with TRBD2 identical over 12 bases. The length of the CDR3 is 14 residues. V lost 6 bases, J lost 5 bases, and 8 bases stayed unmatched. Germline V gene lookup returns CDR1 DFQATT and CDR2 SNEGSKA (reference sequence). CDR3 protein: CSAQTSGGSNEQYV. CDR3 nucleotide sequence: TGCAGTGCCCAGACTAGCGGGGGAAGCAACGAGCAGTACGTC.

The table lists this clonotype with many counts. CDR3 in DNA: TGTGCCAGCATTCTGACAGGAGCGAACTATGGCTACACCTTC. Protein product: CASILTGANYGYTF. This chain joins TRBV12-3 or TRBV12-4 and TRBJ1-2; D might be TRBD1 (6 bases). The CDR3 totals 14 residues. The germline V and J ends were trimmed by 7 bases and 2 bases, with 14 bases remaining between them.

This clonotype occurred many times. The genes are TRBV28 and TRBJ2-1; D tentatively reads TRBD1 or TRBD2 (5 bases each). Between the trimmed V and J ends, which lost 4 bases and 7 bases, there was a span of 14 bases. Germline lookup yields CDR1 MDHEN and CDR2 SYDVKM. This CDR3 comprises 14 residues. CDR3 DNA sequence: TGTGCCAGCAGTTCCGGGACCCTAATGAATGAGCAGTTCTTC. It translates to CASSSGTLMNEQFF.

The chain's CDR3 is CASSYSGLAGEYEQFF. CDR3 sequence (DNA): TGTGCCAGCAGTTACTCGGGTTTAGCGGGGGAGTATGAGCAGTTCTTC. V usage is TRBV6-5 and J usage is TRBJ2-1; TRBD2 aligns across 9 bases. The CDR3 extends over 16 amino acids. V trimming: 0 bases; J trimming: 8 bases; junction bases outside the gene matches: 8. Germline loops: CDR1 MNHEY, CDR2 SVGAGI.

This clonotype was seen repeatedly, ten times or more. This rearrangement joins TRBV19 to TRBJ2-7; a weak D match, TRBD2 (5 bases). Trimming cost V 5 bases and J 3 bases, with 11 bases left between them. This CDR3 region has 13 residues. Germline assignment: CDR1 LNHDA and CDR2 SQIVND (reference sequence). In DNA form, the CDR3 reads TGTGCCAGTAGTTATCGACTAAGCTACGAGCAGTACTTC. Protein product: CASSYRLSYEQYF.

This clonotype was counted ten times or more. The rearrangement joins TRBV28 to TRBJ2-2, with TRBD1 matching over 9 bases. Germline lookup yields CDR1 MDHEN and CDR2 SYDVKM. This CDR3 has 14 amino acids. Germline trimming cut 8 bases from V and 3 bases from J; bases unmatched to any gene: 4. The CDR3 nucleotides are TGTGCCAGCGGCCGGGACAGGGACACCGGGGAGCTGTTTTTT. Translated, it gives CASGRDRDTGELFF.

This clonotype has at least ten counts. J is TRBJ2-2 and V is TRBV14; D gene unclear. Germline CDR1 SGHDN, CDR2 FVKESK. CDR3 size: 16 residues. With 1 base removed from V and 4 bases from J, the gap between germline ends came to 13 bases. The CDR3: CASSQGISWGTGELFF. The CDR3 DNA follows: TGTGCCAGCAGCCAAGGAATCTCCTGGGGCACCGGGGAGCTGTTTTTT.

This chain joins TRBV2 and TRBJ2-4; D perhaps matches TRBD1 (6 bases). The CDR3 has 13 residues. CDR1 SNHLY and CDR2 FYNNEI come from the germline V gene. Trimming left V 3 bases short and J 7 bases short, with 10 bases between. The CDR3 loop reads CASSDPGVNIQYF. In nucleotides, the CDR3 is TGTGCCAGCAGTGATCCAGGGGTGAACATTCAGTACTTC.

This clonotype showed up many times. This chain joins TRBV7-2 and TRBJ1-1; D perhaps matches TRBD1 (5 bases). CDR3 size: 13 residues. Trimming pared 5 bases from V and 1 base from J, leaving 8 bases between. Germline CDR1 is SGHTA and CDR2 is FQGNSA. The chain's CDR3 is CASSQQENTEAFF. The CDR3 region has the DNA TGTGCCAGCAGCCAACAGGAGAACACTGAAGCTTTCTTT.